The clone carrying this TCR beta chain was counted once. The data are from a study of blood T cell repertoires in COVID-19. Study information: The samples span acute and convalescent COVID-19 from the United States, Italy and Spain. T cells, B-cell-depleted T cells, or PBMCs supplied cDNA or gDNA.

Per the original methods: Nucleated cell number was recorded as an estimate derived from reference gene primer amplification. The table came from immunoSEQ multiplex PCR; TCRdb's copy has only in-frame clones and leaves some out. V and J calls and clone size follow that table, whereas D and trimming were derived from the DNA. Of roughly 230,000 clones listed, about 85% are singletons. Germline CDR1 reads SGHRS; CDR2 reads YFSETQ. The germline V and J ends were trimmed by 1 base and 12 bases, with 17 bases remaining between them. This CDR3 has 13 residues. The sample was peripheral blood. The TCR originated in a man aged 35 to 55 with acute or convalescent COVID-19. This chain connects TRBV5-1 to TRBJ2-7, with TRBD1 as a possible D gene (5 bases). The CDR3 here is CASSLPQGSKWYF. CDR3 DNA sequence: TGCGCCAGCAGCTTGCCTCAGGGAAGTAAGTGGTACTTC.